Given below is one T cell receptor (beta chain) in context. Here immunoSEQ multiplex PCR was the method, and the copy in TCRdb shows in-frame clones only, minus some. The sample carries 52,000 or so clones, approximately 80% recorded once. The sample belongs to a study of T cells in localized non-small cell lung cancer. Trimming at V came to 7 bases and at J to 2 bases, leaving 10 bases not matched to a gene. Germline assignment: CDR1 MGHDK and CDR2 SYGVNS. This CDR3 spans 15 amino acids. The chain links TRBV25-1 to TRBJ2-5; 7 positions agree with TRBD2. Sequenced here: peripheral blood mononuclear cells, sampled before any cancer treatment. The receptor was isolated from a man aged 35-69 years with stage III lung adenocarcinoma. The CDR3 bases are TGTGCCAGCACCGAGTCCGCGGGAGAGCAAGAGACCCAGTACTTC. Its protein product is CASTESAGEQETQYF.